This TCR beta chain was captured in a study of blood T cell repertoires in COVID-19. Study overall: Whether acute or convalescent, the COVID-19 samples came from the United States, Italy and Spain. Sources were T cells, B-cell-depleted T cells, or PBMCs; the material itself was cDNA or gDNA.

How the authors handled the data: Amplification of reference gene primers provided the estimated nucleated cell counts. Here immunoSEQ multiplex PCR was the method, and the copy in TCRdb shows in-frame clones only, minus some. V and J calls and clone size are copied from that table; D and trimming were computed from the DNA. This sample has some 390,000 clones; about 88% occur once, and the top ten carry 2.5% to 3.5%. With 1 base removed from V and 2 bases from J, the gap between germline ends came to 17 bases. The length of the CDR3 is 17 residues. CDR1 is MDHEN and CDR2 is SYDVKM in the germline V gene.

The sequence was collected from a human donor in a cohort sampled during active COVID-19. Sequencing was performed on peripheral blood. This rearrangement joins TRBV28 to TRBJ1-1; perhaps TRBD1 as D (5 bases). CDR3 DNA sequence: TGTGCCAGCAGTTTATCGGGGGTCGGAATGCTCAACACTGAAGCTTTCTTT. Protein product: CASSLSGVGMLNTEAFF.